This T cell receptor beta chain appears in the sequencing data of a study of tumor-infiltrating lymphocytes in oesophageal squamous cell carcinoma. Each CDR3 protein is one row after TCRdb ran MiXCR on the PCR reads. Here the sample spans about 20,000 distinct CDR3 sequences, under 50% being singletons. This sequence was found in a male donor with esophageal squamous cell carcinoma. The specimen sequenced was normal esophageal tissue next to the tumor.

The CDR3 DNA sequence: TGCGCCAGCAGCTTGGCCGCCCCTAGCGGGAGTGGGGGGAATGAGCAGTTCTTC. It encodes CASSLAAPSGSGGNEQFF. The V and J genes are TRBV5-1 and TRBJ2-1; 10 bases map to TRBD2. Per germline, CDR1 SGHRS and CDR2 YFSETQ. This CDR3 has 18 residues. V lost 0 bases and J lost 7; bases outside the gene matches: 13. The full variable domain, rest sourced from reference TRBV5-1 and TRBJ2-1, is KAGVTQTPRYLIKTRGQQVTLSCSPISGHRSVSWYQQTPGQGLQFLFEYFSETQRNKGNFPGRFSGRQFSNSRSEMNVSTLELGDSALYLCASSLAAPSGSGGNEQFFGPGTRLTVL.